The 7 T cell receptor beta chains given below trace back to one sample, sequenced in a study of T cell responses to AZD1222 COVID-19 vaccine. Using immunoSEQ multiplex PCR, the repertoire was profiled, and TCRdb retains in-frame clones only, with some absent. The sample has 110,000 to 150,000 clones; about 90% are singletons. The sample here was peripheral blood, taken on day 0 of AZD1222 vaccination. These receptors all come from an adult in good health.

The chain employs TRBV27 and TRBJ2-2; unclear D gene. In germline, CDR1 is MNHEY, CDR2 SMNVEV (reference sequence). The length of the CDR3 is 15 residues. Deletions cut 3 bases from V and 0 bases from J, with 8 bases between. The chain's CDR3 is CASSLMDPNTGELFF. The DNA of the CDR3 is TGTGCCAGCAGTTTGATGGACCCGAACACCGGGGAGCTGTTTTTT.

This chain uses TRBV6-4 with TRBJ2-3, with D perhaps given as TRBD1 or TRBD2 (5 bases each). Germline CDR1 MRHNA, CDR2 SNTAGT. The CDR3 is 15 amino acids. V shed 4 bases and J shed 2 bases, with 13 bases lying between them. Written as DNA, the CDR3 is TGTGCCAGCAGTGGAGATGAGGGGTCCACAGATACGCAGTATTTT. As protein: CASSGDEGSTDTQYF.

The genes are TRBV5-6 and TRBJ1-5; maybe TRBD1 (5 bases). The germline CDR1 and CDR2 sequences are SGHDT and YYEEEE. The germline V and J ends were trimmed by 2 bases and 2 bases, with 14 bases remaining between them. The CDR3 is made up of 16 amino acids. CDR3 coding DNA: TGTGCCAGCAGCTTTGGTCTGCAGGGTCGCAATCAGCCCCAGCATTTT. As protein: CASSFGLQGRNQPQHF.

The chain carries TRBV14 and TRBJ2-2; D not certain. Trimming removed 1 base from V and 6 bases from J, with 15 bases in between. The CDR3 totals 16 residues. The germline gives CDR1 SGHDN, CDR2 FVKESK. This chain's CDR3 is CASSQGVSTAPGELFF. CDR3 DNA: TGTGCCAGCAGCCAAGGGGTCTCGACGGCCCCCGGGGAGCTGTTTTTT.

This chain links TRBV11-3 with TRBJ2-1; D is uncertain. CDR1 is SGHNT and CDR2 is YENEEA in the germline V gene. V was pared by 2 bases and J by 8 bases, with 13 bases between. This CDR3 region has 14 residues. The CDR3 protein is CASSLPRNGDEQFF. In DNA form, the CDR3 reads TGTGCCAGCAGCTTACCGAGAAATGGCGATGAGCAGTTCTTC.

This rearrangement joins TRBV6-5 to TRBJ2-7; TRBD1 aligns across 7 bases. The length of the CDR3 is 14 residues. The germline CDR1 and CDR2 sequences are MNHEY and SVGAGI. V trimming: 6 bases; J trimming: 2 bases; junction bases outside the gene matches: 7. The CDR3, as DNA: TGTGCCAGCAGGGGACAGCCACCTCCCTACGAGCAGTACTTC. This encodes CASRGQPPPYEQYF.

In regard to this clone: The sample has other DNA sequences that encode this CDR3 too. The chain is built from TRBV27 and TRBJ2-7; D unresolved. The CDR3 spans 12 residues. Deletions cut 6 bases from V and 0 bases from J, with 6 bases between. Germline V lookup: CDR1 MNHEY, CDR2 SMNVEV (reference sequence). CDR3: CASRGSSYEQYF. CDR3 DNA sequence: TGTGCCAGCAGGGGCTCCTCCTACGAGCAGTACTTC.